The clone carrying this TCR beta chain was picked up many times. What it binds is unknown. This sample is part of a study of identical twins. General study findings and limits: Zero-insertion results could be subject to partial confounding by invariant MAIT and iNKT cells.

It was template switching that added a universal primer site, and there were unique molecular identifiers on the cDNA. In TCRdb, the 5' RACE reads were re-called with MiXCR into one record per CDR3 protein. This table has 350,000 or so distinct CDR3 sequences, roughly 12% appearing once. J gave up 2 bases and V 4 bases, and 7 bases lay outside the gene matches. CDR1 and CDR2 from the germline V gene are SGDLS and YYNGEE. The CDR3 sequence is 15 residues long. The same sample was also used in a study of yellow fever vaccine responses in identical twins. That study adds: Reportedly, twins showed a vaccine T cell response that looked partly convergent and partly personalized.

The chain is built from TRBV9 and TRBJ2-3; 7 nucleotides agree with TRBD1. The clonotype comes from a woman between 18 and 29 years old in good health. Specimen: CD8+ T cells sorted from blood. The CDR3 DNA reads TGTGCCAGCAGCACCCGGGACAGATTCACAGATACGCAGTATTTT. Translated: CASSTRDRFTDTQYF.